These T cell receptor beta chains were read from a single sample in a study of blood T cells in healthy people across ages. Via MiXCR, TCRdb re-called the 5' RACE reads, giving one row per CDR3 protein. The repertoire holds some 900,000 distinct CDR3 sequences, with about 48% as singletons. Sequenced sample: blood. The receptor set was obtained from a man younger than 45 in good health. Both conserved end residues are part of each CDR3. D genes are given only for firm matches. Clone size is given for some rows only: seen once, a few or many times, or a class if the clone is expanded.

CDR3 protein,CDR3 DNA,J gene,V gene,clone size,D gene
CASSQGTGSPETQYF,TGTGCCAGCAGCCAAGGGACAGGTTCCCCAGAGACCCAGTACTTC,TRBJ2-5,TRBV3-1,few,TRBD1
CASSLVGSYYPETDTQYF,TGTGCCAGCAGCTTAGTGGGATCATACTACCCCGAAACAGATACGCAGTATTTT,TRBJ2-3,TRBV7-2,.,.
CSARGPGLAAETQYF,TGCAGTGCTAGAGGTCCGGGACTAGCGGCCGAGACCCAGTACTTC,TRBJ2-5,TRBV20-1,.,TRBD2
CASKGLSLNEQYF,TGTGCCTCGAAGGGACTGAGCCTCAACGAGCAGTACTTC,TRBJ2-7,TRBV30,once,.
CASSYSFGRGQETQYF,TGTGCCAGCAGTTACTCTTTTGGCAGGGGCCAAGAGACCCAGTACTTC,TRBJ2-5,TRBV6-5,many,.
CASSHGQNNNSPLHF,TGCGCCAGCAGCCATGGACAGAATAATAATTCACCCCTCCACTTT,TRBJ1-6,TRBV4-1,once,.
CASSEGQTATNEKLFF,TGTGCCAGCAGCGAGGGACAGACTGCAACTAATGAAAAACTGTTTTTT,TRBJ1-4,TRBV9,.,TRBD1
CASSLGQATSYEQYF,TGTGCCAGCAGCTTAGGACAGGCCACTTCCTACGAGCAGTACTTC,TRBJ2-7,TRBV7-2,few,.
CASSPDRAVDTEAFF,TGTGCCAGCAGCCCGGACAGGGCAGTAGACACTGAAGCTTTCTTT,TRBJ1-1,TRBV9,.,TRBD1
CASSGRRRTGRSDTQYF,TGTGCCAGCAGCGGACGACGAAGGACAGGACGTTCAGATACGCAGTATTTT,TRBJ2-3,TRBV7-9,.,TRBD1
CSAQTGPTNSPLHF,TGCAGTGCCCAGACAGGGCCTACGAATTCACCCCTCCACTTT,TRBJ1-6,TRBV20-1,.,TRBD1
CASTLGDYEQYF,TGTGCCAGCACGCTGGGAGACTACGAGCAGTACTTC,TRBJ2-7,TRBV28,.,.
CASSTPGVLSASPLHF,TGTGCCAGCTCAACACCGGGGGTCCTGAGCGCTTCACCCCTCCACTTT,TRBJ1-6,TRBV18,.,.
CATSRDAGNEKLFF,TGTGCCACCAGCAGAGATGCGGGGAATGAAAAACTGTTTTTT,TRBJ1-4,TRBV15,.,.
CASRRPWGQLNGYTF,TGTGCCAGTAGACGACCCTGGGGACAGCTAAATGGCTACACCTTC,TRBJ1-2,TRBV19,few,TRBD1
CASSEGQIYTF,TGCGCCAGCAGCGAAGGACAGATCTACACCTTC,TRBJ1-2,TRBV5-1,once,.
CSAARQGADGYTF,TGCAGTGCTGCCAGACAGGGGGCCGATGGCTACACCTTC,TRBJ1-2,TRBV20-1,.,TRBD1
CAWTRLDTQYF,TGTGCCTGGACTAGGTTAGATACGCAGTATTTT,TRBJ2-3,TRBV30,.,.
CAWSAGASQPQHF,TGTGCCTGGAGTGCAGGGGCCTCGCAGCCCCAGCATTTT,TRBJ1-5,TRBV30,.,.
CASSRTGTVGGEQYF,TGCGCCAGCAGTCGAACGGGGACCGTCGGGGGAGAGCAGTACTTC,TRBJ2-5,TRBV4-1,.,.
CSALRQGISDTQYF,TGCAGCGCTCTAAGACAGGGAATCTCAGATACGCAGTATTTT,TRBJ2-3,TRBV29-1,few,TRBD1
CASSQAPAHTQYF,TGTGCCAGCAGCCAAGCCCCAGCCCATACGCAGTATTTT,TRBJ2-3,TRBV3-1,few,.
CASSSPAQDRGFDETQYF,TGTGCCAGCAGTTCCCCCGCACAGGACAGGGGATTTGATGAGACCCAGTACTTC,TRBJ2-5,TRBV6-2/TRBV6-3,.,TRBD1
CSVEGQGDTDTQYF,TGCAGCGTCGAAGGGCAGGGCGACACAGATACGCAGTATTTT,TRBJ2-3,TRBV29-1,.,.
CASSREVQGAQNEQFF,TGTGCCAGCAGCAGGGAGGTACAGGGGGCGCAGAATGAGCAGTTCTTC,TRBJ2-1,TRBV11-2,.,TRBD1
CSATYWGPSTSYEQYF,TGCAGTGCTACCTACTGGGGGCCAAGCACCTCCTACGAGCAGTACTTC,TRBJ2-7,TRBV20-1,.,.
CASSLSGPGTDTQYF,TGTGCCAGCAGCTTATCGGGACCGGGTACAGATACGCAGTATTTT,TRBJ2-3,TRBV11-3,many,.
CASSLNLNTDQETQYF,TGCGCCAGCAGCTTGAACCTCAACACAGACCAAGAGACCCAGTACTTC,TRBJ2-5,TRBV5-1,.,.
CSVVQGLYEQYF,TGCAGCGTTGTACAGGGTCTCTACGAGCAGTACTTC,TRBJ2-7,TRBV29-1,.,.
CATSDPRGGNTDTQYF,TGTGCCACCAGTGATCCAAGGGGGGGCAACACAGATACGCAGTATTTT,TRBJ2-3,TRBV24-1,few,.
CASSPDSSGNTIYF,TGTGCCAGCTCACCCGACAGCTCTGGAAACACCATATATTTT,TRBJ1-3,TRBV18,few,.
CSARDRDGTGLYEQYF,TGCAGTGCTAGAGATCGAGATGGGACAGGGCTATACGAGCAGTACTTC,TRBJ2-7,TRBV20-1,few,TRBD1
CASSTPDRGNGQPQHF,TGTGCCAGCAGTACCCCGGACAGGGGCAATGGTCAGCCCCAGCATTTT,TRBJ1-5,TRBV28,.,TRBD1
CASSLGGLAVNSYEQYF,TGCGCCAGCAGCTTGGGAGGACTAGCGGTGAACTCCTACGAGCAGTACTTC,TRBJ2-7,TRBV5-1,few,TRBD2
CASSLSAKAYEQYF,TGTGCCAGCAGCTTATCGGCTAAAGCCTACGAGCAGTACTTC,TRBJ2-7,TRBV7-2,few,.
CASSEGTSNYGYTF,TGTGCCAGCAGTGAAGGGACGTCTAACTATGGCTACACCTTC,TRBJ1-2,TRBV6-1,.,.
CASSRGGLAGLAYNEQFF,TGCGCCAGCAGCCGAGGAGGACTAGCGGGGTTGGCCTACAATGAGCAGTTCTTC,TRBJ2-1,TRBV4-1,many,TRBD2
CASSQERGFGTQYF,TGCGCCAGCAGCCAGGAGCGGGGGTTTGGGACCCAGTACTTC,TRBJ2-5,TRBV4-1,.,TRBD2
CASSQEEGGFNTQYF,TGCGCCAGCAGCCAAGAGGAGGGGGGTTTTAATACGCAGTATTTT,TRBJ2-3,TRBV4-1,.,.
CAISELGGADQPQHF,TGTGCCATCAGTGAGTTAGGGGGGGCCGATCAGCCCCAGCATTTT,TRBJ1-5,TRBV10-3,.,.
CTTGDRDSNQPQHF,TGTACCACCGGCGACAGGGATAGCAATCAGCCCCAGCATTTT,TRBJ1-5,TRBV24-1,once,TRBD1
CSVKTGTDHFTEAFF,TGCAGCGTCAAAACCGGGACAGACCATTTCACTGAAGCTTTCTTT,TRBJ1-1,TRBV29-1,.,TRBD1
CSAAGEETQYF,TGCAGTGCTGCGGGGGAAGAGACCCAGTACTTC,TRBJ2-5,TRBV20-1,few,TRBD2
CASSDPTSGHYEQYF,TGTGCCAGCAGTGACCCTACTAGTGGGCACTACGAGCAGTACTTC,TRBJ2-7,TRBV27,once,.
CASTSMEETQYF,TGTGCCAGCACTTCAATGGAAGAGACCCAGTACTTC,TRBJ2-5,TRBV7-8,few,.
CATSRDLNSPFHF,TGTGCCACCAGCAGAGATCTTAATTCACCCTTCCACTTT,TRBJ1-6,TRBV15,.,.
CAWSVPPLISTEAFF,TGTGCCTGGAGTGTACCCCCACTCATTTCCACTGAAGCTTTCTTT,TRBJ1-1,TRBV30,.,.
CATSDLTGYEQYF,TGTGCCACCAGTGACCTGACCGGCTACGAGCAGTACTTC,TRBJ2-7,TRBV24-1,few,.
CASGGAPDTGELFF,TGTGCCAGCGGGGGGGCGCCGGACACCGGGGAGCTGTTTTTT,TRBJ2-2,TRBV6-4,many,.
CSVEEQTSTDTQYF,TGCAGCGTTGAAGAACAAACTAGCACAGATACGCAGTATTTT,TRBJ2-3,TRBV29-1,many,.
CASRDYSGGTETQYF,TGTGCCAGCAGGGACTATAGCGGGGGGACGGAGACCCAGTACTTC,TRBJ2-5,TRBV4-2,once,TRBD2
CASSQERPHRNQPQHF,TGTGCCAGCAGCCAAGAACGACCGCATCGCAATCAGCCCCAGCATTTT,TRBJ1-5,TRBV3-1,.,.
CASSLGRHYNQPQHF,TGTGCCAGCAGCTTGGGGAGGCACTACAATCAGCCCCAGCATTTT,TRBJ1-5,TRBV5-5,.,.
CASSSLPGQGNSPLHF,TGTGCCAGCAGCTCGTTACCGGGACAGGGTAATTCACCCCTCCACTTT,TRBJ1-6,TRBV5-4,.,TRBD1
CASSIDRGSEAFF,TGTGCCAGCAGCATCGACAGGGGCAGTGAAGCTTTCTTT,TRBJ1-1,TRBV5-4,.,TRBD1